The 5 T cell receptor beta chains reported below all come from one sample, sequenced in a study of T cell responses to AZD1222 COVID-19 vaccine. TCRdb's table, derived via immunoSEQ multiplex PCR, lists solely in-frame clones and lacks some. The sample has approximately 110,000 clones, more than 65% seen once; the top ten hold about 9.4%. The material was peripheral blood, obtained on day 0 of AZD1222 vaccination. The origin of the receptors is an adult in good health.

The CDR3 is CASSGAGTEAFSGANVLTF. The CDR3 nucleotides are TGTGCCAGCAGCGGAGCCGGGACAGAAGCCTTCTCTGGGGCCAACGTCCTGACTTTC. This chain joins TRBV11-2 and TRBJ2-6; 7 positions agree with TRBD1. The CDR3 totals 19 residues. Germline lookup yields CDR1 SGHAT and CDR2 FQNNGV. V was clipped by 5 bases and J by 0 bases; unmatched bases: 13.

The gene calls are TRBV2 and TRBJ2-3; TRBD2 matches at 12 bases. Germline CDR1 and CDR2: SNHLY and FYNNEI. The CDR3 is 16 residues long. Unmatched junction bases numbered 10, after V lost 8 bases and J lost 4 bases. The CDR3 nucleotides are TGTGCCAGCTCCACTCCTCTAGCGGGGGGGGCAGATACGCAGTATTTT. It yields the protein CASSTPLAGGADTQYF.

The CDR3 loop is CASSSGQRDQPQHF. Written as DNA, the CDR3 is TGTGCCAGCAGTTCGGGACAGAGGGATCAGCCCCAGCATTTT. The V gene is TRBV28, the J gene TRBJ1-5; 7 nucleotides agree with TRBD1. The CDR3 is made up of 14 amino acids. Losses at the gene ends were 4 bases for V and 5 bases for J; bases not matched to a gene: 5. Germline CDR1 is MDHEN and CDR2 is SYDVKM. Looking up the rest from reference TRBV28 and TRBJ1-5 gives the full variable domain: DVKVTQSSRYLVKRTGEKVFLECVQDMDHENMFWYRQDPGLGLRLIYFSYDVKMKEKGDIPEGYSVSREKKERFSLILESASTNQTSMYLCASSSGQRDQPQHFGDGTRLSIL.

The V call is TRBV18, the J call TRBJ2-3; TRBD1 agrees at 8 bases. The CDR3 is made up of 15 amino acids. CDR1 and CDR2 (germline): KGHSH, LQKENI. J was trimmed by 2 bases and V by 3 bases; bases with no gene match: 4. The CDR3 nucleotides read TGTGCCAGCTCACCGACAGGGGACACCACAGATACGCAGTATTTT. This translates into CASSPTGDTTDTQYF. The complete variable domain, with remaining parts taken from reference TRBV18 and TRBJ2-3, reads NAGVMQNPRHLVRRRGQEARLRCSPMKGHSHVYWYRQLPEEGLKFMVYLQKENIIDESGMPKERFSAEFPKEGPSILRIQQVVRGDSAAYFCASSPTGDTTDTQYFGPGTRLTVL.

Note on this clone: The junction does not match germline at one end; this may be a read error. The J gene is TRBJ2-7, the V gene TRBV7-7, with TRBD1 identical over 9 bases. The length of the CDR3 is 14 residues. Per the germline V gene, CDR1 is SSHAT and CDR2 is FNYEAQ (reference sequence). In nucleotides, the CDR3 is TGTGCTAGCAGCACAGGGACAGGGATTGGCGAGCAGTACTTC. Amino acid sequence: CASSTGTGIGEQYF.